The 27 T cell receptor beta chains below come from one sample, sequenced in a study of long-term antiretroviral therapy in people with HIV (dated by TCRdb to the early 2020s). The immunoSEQ hsTCRB v3.0 assay was used at survey level resolution to sequence the TRB variable region. Here the immuneACCESS table is served through TCRdb, limited to in-frame sequences with V and J called. Missing clones are a known gap in these copies; in checked studies unresolved V genes cover under half, and the rest lacks a known reason. For this sample there are roughly 20,000 clones; 78% appear just once. 7% to 8.5% of the sample is held by the ten biggest clonotypes. This sample comprised unsorted PBMCs, obtained at the start of antiretroviral therapy, before treatment. Source of these receptors: a middle-aged woman with HIV.

The gene calls are TRBV9 and TRBJ2-7; TRBD2 might be the D (6 bases). With 0 bases removed from V and 5 bases from J, the gap between germline ends came to 9 bases. The CDR3 loop spans 13 amino acids. Germline loops: CDR1 SGDLS, CDR2 YYNGEE. CDR3 nucleotide sequence: TGTGCCAGCAGCGTAGACGGGGGAAACGAGCAGTACTTC. Translated, it gives CASSVDGGNEQYF.

The chain employs TRBV5-5 and TRBJ1-5; possible D gene TRBD1, 6 bases. This CDR3 has 15 amino acids. Germline V CDR1 and CDR2: SGHKS, YYEKEE (reference sequence). Between the trimmed V and J ends, which lost 2 bases and 0 bases, there was a span of 9 bases. CDR3 amino acids: CASSFQGYSNQPQHF. The CDR3 nucleotides are TGTGCCAGCAGCTTTCAGGGGTATAGCAATCAGCCCCAGCATTTT.

This rearrangement joins TRBV10-3 to TRBJ1-5; no clear D gene. The CDR3 is 12 amino acids. V was pared by 0 bases and J by 4 bases, with 1 base between. Germline V CDR1 and CDR2: ENHRY, SYGVKD. The chain's CDR3 is CAISESNQPQHF. The CDR3 bases are TGTGCCATCAGTGAGTCTAATCAGCCCCAGCATTTT.

The table lists this clone with a few counts. This chain links TRBV9 with TRBJ2-7; D possibly corresponds to TRBD1 (5 bases). CDR1 and CDR2 from the germline V gene are SGDLS and YYNGEE. Trimming pared 1 base from V and 2 bases from J, leaving 13 bases between. The CDR3 extends over 15 amino acids. CDR3 protein: CASSVFPQGTYEQYF. Here the CDR3 DNA reads TGTGCCAGCAGCGTATTCCCCCAGGGAACCTACGAGCAGTACTTC.

This clone has only one observation. The V call is TRBV6-1, the J call TRBJ2-3; D perhaps matches TRBD1 (6 bases). The CDR3 sequence is 18 residues long. V dropped 1 base and J dropped 0 bases, with 17 bases sitting between them. Looked up from germline, CDR1 is MNHNS and CDR2 is SASEGT. The CDR3: CASSEGWTAHLSTDTQYF. CDR3 in DNA: TGTGCCAGCAGTGAAGGATGGACAGCCCACCTTAGCACAGATACGCAGTATTTT.

The rearrangement joins TRBV4-1 to TRBJ1-5; TRBD1 might be the D (5 bases). Germline assignment: CDR1 MGHRA and CDR2 YSYEKL. Trimming removed 1 base from V and 2 bases from J, with 18 bases in between. The CDR3 is 18 amino acids. The CDR3 coding sequence is TGCGCCAGCAGCCAAGGTATAAGTCTGGGGGATGGCAATCAGCCCCAGCATTTT. Protein sequence: CASSQGISLGDGNQPQHF.

The chain combines TRBV2 with TRBJ2-5, with 9 positions matching TRBD2. The CDR3 length is 15 residues. CDR1 and CDR2 from the germline V gene are SNHLY and FYNNEI. With V trimmed by 6 bases and J by 5 bases, 10 bases remained unmatched. The CDR3 DNA is TGTGCCAGCAGCGCCCAGCGGGGGGCGGGTGAGACCCAGTACTTC. It yields the protein CASSAQRGAGETQYF. Full variable domain (remainder filled in from reference TRBV2 and TRBJ2-5): EPEVTQTPSHQVTQMGQEVILRCVPISNHLYFYWYRQILGQKVEFLVSFYNNEISEKSEIFDDQFSVERPDGSNFTLKIRSTKLEDSAMYFCASSAQRGAGETQYFGPGTRLLVL.

The sample holds a few counts of this clone. V usage is TRBV18 and J usage is TRBJ2-3, with D hard to call. Germline assignment: CDR1 KGHSH and CDR2 LQKENI. This CDR3 region has 13 residues. The germline V and J ends were trimmed by 0 bases and 1 base, with 2 bases remaining between them. As DNA, the CDR3 is TGTGCCAGCTCACCACCGGGCACAGATACGCAGTATTTT. Its translation: CASSPPGTDTQYF.

The rearrangement uses TRBV7-2 and TRBJ2-2; 8 bases match TRBD1. Germline-derived CDR1 and CDR2 are SGHTA and FQGNSA. J lost 5 bases, V lost 5 bases, and 7 bases had no gene match. The CDR3 consists of 15 residues. CDR3 loop: CASSKGQGGTGELFF. The CDR3 nucleotides read TGTGCCAGCAGCAAAGGACAGGGCGGGACCGGGGAGCTGTTTTTT.

J is TRBJ2-7 and V is TRBV11-2, with D unclear. In germline, CDR1 is SGHAT, CDR2 FQNNGV. CDR3 length equals 14 residues. The germline V and J ends were trimmed by 5 bases and 5 bases, with 16 bases remaining between them. CDR3 bases: TGTGCCAGCAGCGTTAGTAGCTTACGCGACGAGCAGTACTTC. Its translation is CASSVSSLRDEQYF. The complete variable domain, with remaining parts taken from reference TRBV11-2 and TRBJ2-7, reads EAGVAQSPRYKIIEKRQSVAFWCNPISGHATLYWYQQILGQGPKLLIQFQNNGVVDDSQLPKDRFSAERLKGVDSTLKIQPAKLEDSAVYLCASSVSSLRDEQYFGPGTRLTVT.

The rearrangement uses TRBV4-3 and TRBJ2-3; 9 nucleotides align to TRBD2. CDR1 LGHNA and CDR2 YSLEER come from the germline V gene. The CDR3 totals 16 residues. With 1 base clipped from V and 1 base from J, the junction kept 3 bases outside the gene matches. This CDR3 reads CASSQGAGGRTDTQYF. The CDR3 nucleotides are TGCGCCAGCAGCCAAGGGGCGGGGGGGCGCACAGATACGCAGTATTTT.

This rearrangement joins TRBV29-1 to TRBJ2-5, with 10 positions matching TRBD1. Per the germline V gene, CDR1 is SQVTM and CDR2 is ANQGSEA. The CDR3 covers 14 residues. V was pared by 4 bases and J by 5 bases, with 7 bases of the junction left unmatched. CDR3: CSVARDRGQETQYF. Here the CDR3 DNA reads TGCAGCGTTGCCCGGGACAGGGGACAGGAGACCCAGTACTTC. The full variable domain, rest sourced from reference TRBV29-1 and TRBJ2-5, is SAVISQKPSRDICQRGTSLTIQCQVDSQVTMMFWYRQQPGQSLTLIATANQGSEATYESGFVIDKFPISRPNLTFSTLTVSNMSPEDSSIYLCSVARDRGQETQYFGPGTRLLVL.

This clone rates as medium-sized. V is TRBV4-2 and J is TRBJ2-7; D could derive from TRBD1 or TRBD2 (5 bases each). The CDR3 length is 15 residues. CDR1 LGHNA and CDR2 YNFKEQ come from the germline V gene. V lost 1 base and J lost 1, with 11 bases in between. CDR3 sequence reads: CASSQAGTESYEQYF. CDR3 bases: TGTGCCAGCAGCCAAGCCGGGACGGAGTCCTACGAGCAGTACTTC.

The chain links TRBV6-6 to TRBJ1-2; TRBD1 matches at 8 bases. The CDR3 is 15 amino acids. Germline V lookup: CDR1 MNHNY, CDR2 SVGAGI (reference sequence). The ends lost 0 bases at V and 8 bases at J; junction bases unmatched: 8. The CDR3 nucleotides read TGTGCCAGCAGTTACTCATTACAGGGGGAAGGCGGCTACACCTTC. Its protein product is CASSYSLQGEGGYTF.

This clone has a single count. The chain links TRBV30 to TRBJ1-6; D is perhaps TRBD1 (5 bases). CDR3 length: 14 residues. The germline CDR1 and CDR2 sequences are GTSNPN and SVGIG (reference sequence). V was trimmed by 3 bases and J by 3 bases, leaving 9 bases between them. The CDR3 region has the DNA TGTGCCTGGAGATGGGACGACTATAATTCACCCCTCCACTTT. This encodes CAWRWDDYNSPLHF. The whole variable domain, remainder taken from reference TRBV30 and TRBJ1-6, is SQTIHQWPATLVQPVGSPLSLECTVEGTSNPNLYWYRQAAGRGLQLLFYSVGIGQISSEVPQNLSASRPQDRQFILSSKKLLLSDSGFYLCAWRWDDYNSPLHFGNGTRLTVT.

This rearrangement joins TRBV6-6 to TRBJ1-3; the D gene is possibly TRBD1 (5 bases). Trimming took 8 bases from V and 0 from J, leaving 14 bases between them. The CDR3 covers 15 residues. Germline-derived CDR1 and CDR2 are MNHNY and SVGAGI (reference sequence). CDR3 residues: CASWRDSHSGNTIYF. The CDR3 region has the DNA TGTGCCAGCTGGCGCGACAGCCACTCTGGAAACACCATATATTTT.

V gene TRBV7-9 combines with J gene TRBJ1-4; 7 bases are a match to TRBD1. The ends lost 5 bases at V and 5 bases at J; junction bases unmatched: 8. The germline gives CDR1 SEHNR, CDR2 FQNEAQ (reference sequence). The CDR3 consists of 15 residues. The CDR3 DNA is TGTGCCAGCAGCCTGTGGGACAGCGGGAATGAAAAACTGTTTTTT. Its protein is CASSLWDSGNEKLFF.

The chain uses TRBV5-1 and TRBJ1-1; the match to TRBD1 covers 7 bases. The CDR3 runs to 14 residues. After removal of 6 bases from V and 2 bases from J, the junction contained 7 bases not matched to a gene. The germline V gene has CDR1 SGHRS and CDR2 YFSETQ. The CDR3 coding sequence is TGCGCCAGCACGGAGGGACAGCTAAACACTGAAGCTTTCTTT. This sequence encodes CASTEGQLNTEAFF.

The J gene is TRBJ1-5, the V gene TRBV6-5, with 7 bases aligning to TRBD1. The CDR3 covers 14 residues. CDR1 and CDR2 (germline): MNHEY, SVGAGI. Trimming cost V 6 bases and J 6 bases; bases outside gene matches: 8. The CDR3 protein is CASRKQGGGQPQHF. CDR3 nucleotides: TGTGCCAGCAGAAAGCAGGGGGGTGGTCAGCCCCAGCATTTT.

The rearrangement uses TRBV19 and TRBJ2-1, with a weak D call TRBD2 (6 bases). Germline V lookup: CDR1 LNHDA, CDR2 SQIVND (reference sequence). V lost 10 bases, J lost 7 bases, and 11 bases lay in between. The CDR3 extends over 11 amino acids. The CDR3 region has the DNA TGTGCCATAGGTGGGGGGAATGAGCAGTTCTTC. This encodes CAIGGGNEQFF.

This chain uses TRBV7-8 with TRBJ2-1; weak D call: TRBD2 (7 bases). The CDR3 runs 15 residues. V gave up 5 bases and J gave up 5 bases, with 16 bases separating them. CDR1 SGHVS and CDR2 FQNEAQ come from the germline V gene. This CDR3 is CASSRPGEGDNEQFF. In nucleotides, the CDR3 is TGTGCCAGCAGCCGCCCAGGGGAGGGGGACAATGAGCAGTTCTTC. Complete variable domain (other parts from reference TRBV7-8 and TRBJ2-1): GAGVSQSPRYKVAKRGQDVALRCDPISGHVSLFWYQQALGQGPEFLTYFQNEAQLDKSGLPSDRFFAERPEGSVSTLKIQRTQQEDSAVYLCASSRPGEGDNEQFFGPGTRLTVL.

The chain uses TRBV14 and TRBJ2-7; no clear D gene. V gave up 0 bases and J gave up 5 bases, with 2 bases separating them. The CDR3 is made up of 11 amino acids. Germline values: CDR1 SGHDN, CDR2 FVKESK. CDR3 region: CASSQDHEQYF. The CDR3 nucleotides are TGTGCCAGCAGCCAAGACCACGAGCAGTACTTC.

The chain recombines TRBV6-5 with TRBJ2-3; D not resolved. CDR1 and CDR2 (germline): MNHEY, SVGAGI. Trimming took 7 bases from V and 0 from J, leaving 14 bases between them. CDR3 length: 15 amino acids. Written as DNA, the CDR3 is TGTGCCAGCACCGCCCTGGGTCTTAGCACAGATACGCAGTATTTT. It translates to CASTALGLSTDTQYF.

V and J are TRBV7-9 and TRBJ2-7, with D maybe TRBD1 (6 bases). The germline V gene has CDR1 SEHNR and CDR2 FQNEAQ (reference sequence). CDR3 length: 13 residues. V was trimmed by 3 bases and J by 4 bases, leaving 10 bases between them. The CDR3 DNA is TGTGCCAGCAGCTTTGCAGGGGAATACGAGCAGTACTTC. Its translation is CASSFAGEYEQYF. The variable domain in full, with the rest retrieved from reference TRBV7-9 and TRBJ2-7, is DTGVSQNPRHKITKRGQNVTFRCDPISEHNRLYWYRQTLGQGPEFLTYFQNEAQLEKSRLLSDRFSAERPKGSFSTLEIQRTEQGDSAMYLCASSFAGEYEQYFGPGTRLTVT.

This chain joins TRBV18 and TRBJ2-3; TRBD2 aligns across 13 bases. The CDR3 loop spans 15 amino acids. V shed 6 bases, J shed 5 bases, and the junction held 5 bases outside the gene matches. The germline gives CDR1 KGHSH, CDR2 LQKENI. The CDR3 here is CASSTGLAGLDTQYF. The CDR3 coding sequence is TGTGCCAGCTCTACGGGACTAGCGGGGTTAGATACGCAGTATTTT. Filled out from reference TRBV18 and TRBJ2-3, the complete variable domain reads NAGVMQNPRHLVRRRGQEARLRCSPMKGHSHVYWYRQLPEEGLKFMVYLQKENIIDESGMPKERFSAEFPKEGPSILRIQQVVRGDSAAYFCASSTGLAGLDTQYFGPGTRLTVL.

V usage is TRBV11-2 and J usage is TRBJ2-5; TRBD2 aligns across 12 bases. This CDR3 region has 16 residues. The germline CDR1 and CDR2 sequences are SGHAT and FQNNGV. V was clipped by 1 base and J by 5 bases; unmatched bases: 5. The CDR3 region has the DNA TGTGCCAGCAGCTTAGCTAGCGGGGGGGCCAGGGAGACCCAGTACTTC. This gives the protein CASSLASGGARETQYF.

The chain recombines TRBV5-1 with TRBJ2-7; D may be TRBD2 (6 bases). CDR1 and CDR2 (germline): SGHRS, YFSETQ. V was clipped by 4 bases and J by 0 bases, with 14 bases between them. There are 15 residues in the CDR3. CDR3 nucleotides: TGCGCCAGCAGCCCCATAGCGGATAGCTCCTACGAGCAGTACTTC. Translating gives CASSPIADSSYEQYF.